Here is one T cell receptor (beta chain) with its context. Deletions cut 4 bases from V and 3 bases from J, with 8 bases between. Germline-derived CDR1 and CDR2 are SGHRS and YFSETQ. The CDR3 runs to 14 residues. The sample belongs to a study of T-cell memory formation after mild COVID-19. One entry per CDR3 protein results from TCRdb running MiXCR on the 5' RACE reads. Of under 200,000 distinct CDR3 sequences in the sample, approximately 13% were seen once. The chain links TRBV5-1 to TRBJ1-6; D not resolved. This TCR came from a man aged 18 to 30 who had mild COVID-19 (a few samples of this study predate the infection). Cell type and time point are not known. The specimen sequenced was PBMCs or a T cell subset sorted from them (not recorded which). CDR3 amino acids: CASSRGGYNSPLHF. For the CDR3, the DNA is TGCGCCAGCAGCCGCGGAGGCTATAATTCACCCCTCCACTTT.